Presented here are 28 T cell receptor beta chains from one specimen sequenced in a study of blood T cell repertoires in COVID-19. Assay used: immunoSEQ multiplex PCR; TCRdb lists only in-frame clones, some missing. The sample has about 200,000 clones, around 86% seen once. Sequencing input: peripheral blood. These TCRs come from a man aged 30 to 39 who had recovered from COVID-19.

The chain links TRBV5-4 to TRBJ1-5; D possibly corresponds to TRBD1 (5 bases). This CDR3 is built from 14 residues. Trimming pared 4 bases from V and 3 bases from J, leaving 11 bases between. CDR1 is SGHNT, CDR2 YYREEE, per germline (reference sequence). The CDR3 region has the DNA TGTGCCAGCAGCAGCGACAGAGACAATCAGCCCCAGCATTTT. It is translated as CASSSDRDNQPQHF. Complete variable domain (other parts from reference TRBV5-4 and TRBJ1-5): ETGVTQSPTHLIKTRGQQVTLRCSSQSGHNTVSWYQQALGQGPQFIFQYYREEENGRGNFPPRFSGLQFPNYSSELNVNALELDDSALYLCASSSDRDNQPQHFGDGTRLSIL.

The chain combines TRBV5-1 with TRBJ1-1; 7 bases are shared with TRBD1. CDR3 length: 13 amino acids. Germline trimming cut 4 bases from V and 6 bases from J; bases unmatched to any gene: 6. Germline V gene sequence: CDR1 SGHRS, CDR2 YFSETQ. The CDR3 region has the DNA TGCGCCAGCAGCCTGATGACAGGGCCTGAAGCTTTCTTT. Its protein is CASSLMTGPEAFF.

This chain uses TRBV4-1 with TRBJ1-2, with TRBD1 matching over 9 bases. The CDR3 runs to 15 residues. With V trimmed by 3 bases and J by 4 bases, 6 bases remained unmatched. Germline V gene sequence: CDR1 MGHRA, CDR2 YSYEKL. CDR3 coding DNA: TGCGCCAGCAGCCAGCGGGACAGGGAAGGCTATGGCTACACCTTC. Translating it yields CASSQRDREGYGYTF.

The chain combines TRBV7-9 with TRBJ1-2; TRBD1 matches at 7 bases. Trimming at V came to 0 bases and at J to 4 bases, leaving 8 bases not matched to a gene. The CDR3 is made up of 16 amino acids. Germline loops: CDR1 SEHNR, CDR2 FQNEAQ (reference sequence). CDR3 in DNA: TGTGCCAGCAGCTTAGCCGGGACAGTTTATAGCTATGGCTACACCTTC. Protein product: CASSLAGTVYSYGYTF.

The V gene is TRBV7-9, the J gene TRBJ1-4; 8 nucleotides align to TRBD1. V was clipped by 8 bases and J by 1 base; unmatched bases: 3. The germline CDR1 and CDR2 sequences are SEHNR and FQNEAQ (reference sequence). This CDR3 comprises 14 residues. CDR3 nucleotides: TGTGCCAGCTCAGACAGGGGAACTAATGAAAAACTGTTTTTT. Amino acid sequence: CASSDRGTNEKLFF.

The rearrangement joins TRBV6-5 to TRBJ1-4, with no clear D. The germline V gene encodes CDR1 MNHEY and CDR2 SVGAGI. V was trimmed by 2 bases and J by 0 bases, leaving 7 bases between them. The CDR3 has 15 amino acids. This CDR3 is CASSYTDATNEKLFF. CDR3 nucleotide sequence: TGTGCCAGCAGTTACACAGATGCAACTAATGAAAAACTGTTTTTT.

The CDR3 region has the DNA TGTGCCAGCAGCCAAGATAGGAGCGGGGGGCGTCAGTTCTTC. This gives the protein CASSQDRSGGRQFF. This chain joins TRBV3-1 (or the pseudogene TRBV3-2) and TRBJ2-1; 9 bases align to TRBD2. Germline CDR1 is LGHDT and CDR2 is YNNKEL (reference sequence). The J segment lost 13 bases and the V segment lost 0 bases, leaving 7 bases of the junction unmatched. The CDR3 extends over 14 amino acids.

The rearrangement joins TRBV19 to TRBJ1-2, with D uncertain. The V end was cut by 5 bases, the J end by 5 bases, with 15 bases between. This CDR3 is built from 14 residues. Germline lookup yields CDR1 LNHDA and CDR2 SQIVND (reference sequence). This chain's CDR3 is CASSFSLAPYGYTF. In DNA, the CDR3 is TGTGCCAGTAGTTTCTCCCTAGCCCCTTATGGCTACACCTTC.

V and J are TRBV29-1 and TRBJ1-2, with a tentative D call TRBD1 (6 bases). This CDR3 contains 12 residues. V was shortened by 2 bases and J by 4 bases, with 8 bases between the two germline ends. Germline V CDR1 and CDR2: SQVTM, ANQGSEA. CDR3 sequence (DNA): TGCAGCGTTGAAACCAGGGGCTATGGCTACACCTTC. It encodes CSVETRGYGYTF.

This chain links TRBV7-8 with TRBJ2-3, with TRBD2 as a possible D gene (7 bases). Deletions cut 2 bases from V and 3 bases from J, with 12 bases between. The V gene's germline CDR1 is SGHVS and CDR2 FQNEAQ. CDR3 length: 15 residues. The CDR3 bases are TGTGCCAGCAGCTTATCGGGGGGCCGGACAGATACGCAGTATTTT. Amino acids: CASSLSGGRTDTQYF.

This clone showed up just a few times. The chain joins TRBV2 to TRBJ1-5; D is perhaps TRBD1 (6 bases). Germline-derived CDR1 and CDR2 are SNHLY and FYNNEI. This CDR3 comprises 14 residues. V was trimmed by 3 bases and J by 1 base, leaving 7 bases between them. The CDR3 loop reads CASSDTGSNQPQHF. CDR3 in DNA: TGTGCCAGCAGTGATACAGGGAGCAATCAGCCCCAGCATTTT.

The V gene is TRBV15, the J gene TRBJ1-4; no firm D call. Germline V gene lookup returns CDR1 LNHNV and CDR2 YYDKDF (reference sequence). Trimming took off 0 bases at V and 4 bases at J, with 12 bases between the two ends. This CDR3 spans 16 amino acids. CDR3 bases: TGTGCCACCAGCAGAGATCAGCCGCGGGATAATGAAAAACTGTTTTTT. Its translation is CATSRDQPRDNEKLFF.

This clone was observed a few times. The gene calls are TRBV18 and TRBJ1-5, with D hard to call. The CDR3 covers 13 residues. Deletions cut 2 bases from V and 3 bases from J, with 5 bases between. Germline V CDR1 and CDR2: KGHSH, LQKENI. The chain's CDR3 is CASSPGNNQPQHF. DNA for the CDR3: TGTGCCAGCTCACCAGGCAACAATCAGCCCCAGCATTTT.

The V gene is TRBV9, the J gene TRBJ1-1, with a tentative D call TRBD1 (5 bases). Trimming removed 2 bases at V and 2 bases at J, with 10 bases between. Looked up from germline, CDR1 is SGDLS and CDR2 is YYNGEE. The CDR3 consists of 14 residues. The CDR3 DNA reads as TGTGCCAGCAGCGTCCCTCAGGGTAACACTGAAGCTTTCTTT. It codes for CASSVPQGNTEAFF.

The table lists this clone with a count of one. The V and J genes are TRBV24-1 and TRBJ2-5, with 8 bases that match TRBD1. V was pared by 4 bases and J by 5 bases, with 11 bases of the junction left unmatched. CDR3 size: 16 residues. CDR1 is KGHDR, CDR2 SFDVKD, per germline. The CDR3 coding sequence is TGTGCCACCAGTGACCTCGGACAGGGCCATCACGAGACCCAGTACTTC. Its translation is CATSDLGQGHHETQYF.

The rearrangement links TRBV7-8 to TRBJ2-1; 9 bases agree with TRBD1. The CDR3 is 16 residues long. V was clipped by 0 bases and J by 7 bases; unmatched bases: 7. Looked up from germline, CDR1 is SGHVS and CDR2 is FQNEAQ. The CDR3 coding sequence is TGTGCCAGCAGCTTAGCGCGGGGGACAGGGTATAATGAGCAGTTCTTC. Residues: CASSLARGTGYNEQFF.

Notes on this clone: Mismatch with germline at one junction end may stem from a read error. Here the CDR3 DNA reads TGTGCCAGCAGTTTAGCGGGACACTTCACAGATACGCAGTATTTT. Residues: CASSLAGHFTDTQYF. The chain has TRBV7-2 and TRBJ2-3; TRBD2 agrees at 8 bases. In germline, CDR1 is SGHTA, CDR2 FQGNSA. The CDR3 sequence is 15 residues long.

J is TRBJ2-3 and V is TRBV9; 7 bases fit TRBD2. Germline V gene sequence: CDR1 SGDLS, CDR2 YYNGEE. V dropped 0 bases and J dropped 8; count of bases not matched to a gene: 9. The CDR3 is 15 amino acids. The CDR3 loop is CASSVDRWGGGTQYF. CDR3 DNA sequence: TGTGCCAGCAGCGTAGATCGGTGGGGCGGGGGTACGCAGTATTTT.

The chain uses TRBV30 and TRBJ1-1; possibly TRBD1 for D (6 bases). The CDR3 consists of 12 residues. Trimming stripped 4 bases from V and 13 bases from J, with 19 bases between. Germline V gene data show CDR1 as GTSNPN and CDR2 as SVGIG (reference sequence). Written as DNA, the CDR3 is TGTGCCTGGACCAAGGGGGGGGTGGAGCTTTTCTTT. As protein: CAWTKGGVELFF.

This clone appeared a single time. The chain uses TRBV4-3 and TRBJ1-1; D gene uncertain. The CDR3 extends over 13 amino acids. Germline-derived CDR1 and CDR2 are LGHNA and YSLEER. The ends were cut back, 4 bases at V and 6 bases at J, with 12 bases in the middle. The CDR3 nucleotides read TGCGCCAGCAGCCGGTTAGGCGGTTCTGAAGCTTTCTTT. Its translation is CASSRLGGSEAFF.

The rearrangement uses TRBV19 and TRBJ2-1; D is unresolved. The CDR3 is 14 amino acids. Germline CDR1 reads LNHDA; CDR2 reads SQIVND (reference sequence). The V end lost 3 bases, the J end lost 6 bases, and 12 bases lay between the germline ends. The CDR3 reads CASSISSWFNEQFF. CDR3 nucleotide sequence: TGTGCCAGTAGTATTAGCTCGTGGTTCAATGAGCAGTTCTTC.

The rearrangement uses TRBV9 and TRBJ2-7; no clear D. CDR1 and CDR2 from the germline V gene are SGDLS and YYNGEE. Trimming stripped 1 base from V and 2 bases from J, with 13 bases between. The CDR3 extends over 15 amino acids. The CDR3 DNA follows: TGTGCCAGCAGCGTATACGAACAGACAACCTACGAGCAGTACTTC. This sequence encodes CASSVYEQTTYEQYF.

The genes are TRBV10-1 and TRBJ1-1; 8 bases are a match to TRBD1. Germline CDR1 reads WNHNN; CDR2 reads SYGVQD (reference sequence). The ends lost 7 bases at V and 4 bases at J; junction bases unmatched: 8. CDR3 length: 14 amino acids. The CDR3 region has the DNA TGCGCCAGCATTGACAGGGGTCGGGGCACTGAAGCTTTCTTT. It encodes CASIDRGRGTEAFF.

The chain recombines TRBV7-2 with TRBJ2-1, with TRBD2 matching 11 bases. The CDR3 is made up of 17 amino acids. V trimming: 5 bases; J trimming: 10 bases; junction bases outside the gene matches: 16. Looked up from germline, CDR1 is SGHTA and CDR2 is FQGNSA. CDR3 coding DNA: TGTGCCAGCAGCCTACGAATTAGCGGGGGGGCCGGCTCCGAGCAGTTCTTC. Protein product: CASSLRISGGAGSEQFF. The full variable domain, with the rest looked up from reference TRBV7-2 and TRBJ2-1, is GAGVSQSPSNKVTEKGKDVELRCDPISGHTALYWYRQSLGQGLEFLIYFQGNSAPDKSGLPSDRFSAERTGGSVSTLTIQRTQQEDSAVYLCASSLRISGGAGSEQFFGPGTRLTVL.

The gene calls are TRBV24-1 and TRBJ1-5; D perhaps matches TRBD1 (6 bases). CDR3 length equals 14 residues. The ends were cut back, 0 bases at V and 7 bases at J, with 9 bases in the middle. The V gene's germline CDR1 is KGHDR and CDR2 SFDVKD. CDR3 nucleotide sequence: TGTGCCACCAGTGATTTGCCGACAGGACAGCCCCAGCATTTT. This gives the protein CATSDLPTGQPQHF.

The genes are TRBV4-1 and TRBJ2-5, with TRBD2 as a possible D gene (5 bases). This CDR3 region has 16 residues. Trimming pared 0 bases from V and 3 bases from J, leaving 14 bases between. CDR1 is MGHRA, CDR2 YSYEKL, per germline. The CDR3 region has the DNA TGCGCCAGCAGCCAAGATCCCTCGCTAGCAAAAGAGACCCAGTACTTC. The encoded protein is CASSQDPSLAKETQYF.

This chain links TRBV4-1 with TRBJ2-5, with D possibly TRBD2 on 6 matching bases. CDR1 and CDR2 from the germline V gene are MGHRA and YSYEKL. The CDR3 is 13 residues long. V lost 4 bases to trimming and J lost 5 bases, with 11 bases between them. CDR3 protein: CASSRLVGETQYF. CDR3 sequence (DNA): TGCGCCAGCAGCCGACTAGTCGGGGAGACCCAGTACTTC.

Remarks on this clone: The same CDR3 arises from other DNA sequences in this sample as well. The chain uses TRBV18 and TRBJ1-5; 7 bases are a match to TRBD1. The germline CDR1 and CDR2 sequences are KGHSH and LQKENI. This CDR3 region has 14 residues. V shed 2 bases, J shed 7 bases, and the junction held 5 bases outside the gene matches. In nucleotides, the CDR3 is TGTGCCAGCTCACCAGGGCAGGGGGACCAGCCCCAGCATTTT. Protein: CASSPGQGDQPQHF.